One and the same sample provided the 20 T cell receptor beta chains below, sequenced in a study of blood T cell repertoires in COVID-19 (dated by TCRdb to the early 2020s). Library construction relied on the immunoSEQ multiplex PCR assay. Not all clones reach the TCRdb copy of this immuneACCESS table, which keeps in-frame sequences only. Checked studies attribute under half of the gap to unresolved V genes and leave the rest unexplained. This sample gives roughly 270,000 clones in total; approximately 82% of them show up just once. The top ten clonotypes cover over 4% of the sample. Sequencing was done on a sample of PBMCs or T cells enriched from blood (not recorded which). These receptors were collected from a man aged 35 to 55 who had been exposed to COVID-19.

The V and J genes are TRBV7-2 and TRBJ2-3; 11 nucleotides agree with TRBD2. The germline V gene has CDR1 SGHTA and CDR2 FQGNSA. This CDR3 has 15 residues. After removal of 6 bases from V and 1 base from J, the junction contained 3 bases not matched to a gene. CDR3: CASSSTSGGTDTQYF. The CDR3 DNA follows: TGTGCCAGCAGTTCGACTAGCGGGGGCACAGATACGCAGTATTTT.

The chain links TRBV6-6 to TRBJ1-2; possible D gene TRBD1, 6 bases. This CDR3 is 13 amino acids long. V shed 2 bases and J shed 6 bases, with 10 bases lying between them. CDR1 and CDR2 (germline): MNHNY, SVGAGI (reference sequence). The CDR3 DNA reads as TGTGCCAGCAGTTACCGACAGGCGGATGGCTACACCTTC. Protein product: CASSYRQADGYTF.

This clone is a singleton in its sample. CDR3 nucleotides: TGCGCCAGCAGTGAGTCATTTAGGGGGATGGCTTTCTTT. The encoded protein is CASSESFRGMAFF. The chain combines TRBV10-1 with TRBJ1-1; possibly TRBD1 for D (6 bases). Germline V gives CDR1 WNHNN, CDR2 SYGVQD (reference sequence). This CDR3 comprises 13 residues. The germline V and J ends were trimmed by 0 bases and 11 bases, with 13 bases remaining between them.

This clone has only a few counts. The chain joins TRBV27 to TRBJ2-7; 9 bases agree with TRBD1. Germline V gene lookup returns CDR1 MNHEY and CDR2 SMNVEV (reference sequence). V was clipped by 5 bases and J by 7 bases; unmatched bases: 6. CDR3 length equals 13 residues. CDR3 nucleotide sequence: TGTGCCAGCAGTCCTCCTGGGACAGGGGAGCAGTACTTC. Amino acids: CASSPPGTGEQYF.

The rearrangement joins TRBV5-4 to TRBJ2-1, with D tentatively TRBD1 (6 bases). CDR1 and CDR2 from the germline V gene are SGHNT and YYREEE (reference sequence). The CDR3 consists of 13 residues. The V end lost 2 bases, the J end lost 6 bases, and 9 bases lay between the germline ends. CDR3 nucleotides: TGTGCCAGCAGCTTACAGGGATCCAATGAGCAGTTCTTC. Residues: CASSLQGSNEQFF. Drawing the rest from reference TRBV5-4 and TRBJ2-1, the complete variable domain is ETGVTQSPTHLIKTRGQQVTLRCSSQSGHNTVSWYQQALGQGPQFIFQYYREEENGRGNFPPRFSGLQFPNYSSELNVNALELDDSALYLCASSLQGSNEQFFGPGTRLTVL.

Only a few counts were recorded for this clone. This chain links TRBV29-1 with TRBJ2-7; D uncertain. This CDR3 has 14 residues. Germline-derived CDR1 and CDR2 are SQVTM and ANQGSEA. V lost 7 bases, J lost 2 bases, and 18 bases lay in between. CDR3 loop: CSALDSSPAYEQYF. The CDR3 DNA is TGCAGCGCCTTAGACTCCTCACCCGCCTACGAGCAGTACTTC.

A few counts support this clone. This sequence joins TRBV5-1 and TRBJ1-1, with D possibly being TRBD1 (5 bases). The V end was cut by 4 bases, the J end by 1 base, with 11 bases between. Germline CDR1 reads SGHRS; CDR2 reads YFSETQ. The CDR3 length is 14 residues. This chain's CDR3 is CASSGGTGNTEAFF. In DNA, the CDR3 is TGCGCCAGCAGCGGGGGGACGGGGAACACTGAAGCTTTCTTT.

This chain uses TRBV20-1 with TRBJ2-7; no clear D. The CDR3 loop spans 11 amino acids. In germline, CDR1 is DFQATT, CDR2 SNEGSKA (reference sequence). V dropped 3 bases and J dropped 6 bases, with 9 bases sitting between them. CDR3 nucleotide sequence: TGCAGTGCTAGCGTATTGTCCGAGCAGTACTTC. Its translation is CSASVLSEQYF.

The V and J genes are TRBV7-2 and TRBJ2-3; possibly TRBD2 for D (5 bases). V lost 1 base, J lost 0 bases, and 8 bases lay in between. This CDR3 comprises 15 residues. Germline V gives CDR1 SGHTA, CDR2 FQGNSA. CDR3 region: CASSLDGKSTDTQYF. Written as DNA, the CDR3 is TGTGCCAGCAGCTTAGACGGGAAAAGCACAGATACGCAGTATTTT.

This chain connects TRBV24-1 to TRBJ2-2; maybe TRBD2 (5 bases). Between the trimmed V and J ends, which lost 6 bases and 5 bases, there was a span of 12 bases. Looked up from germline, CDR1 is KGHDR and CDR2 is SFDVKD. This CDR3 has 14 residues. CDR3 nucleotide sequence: TGTGCCACCAGTCGTCCTGGAGGTACCGGGGAGCTGTTTTTT. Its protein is CATSRPGGTGELFF.

CDR3 in amino acids: CASSDSMRSEQFF. The CDR3 DNA follows: TGTGCCAGCAGTGACTCGATGCGGAGTGAGCAGTTCTTC. The chain uses TRBV6-4 and TRBJ2-1; no definite D call. Germline loops: CDR1 MRHNA, CDR2 SNTAGT. Between the trimmed V and J ends, which lost 0 bases and 9 bases, there was a span of 9 bases. The CDR3 is 13 amino acids.

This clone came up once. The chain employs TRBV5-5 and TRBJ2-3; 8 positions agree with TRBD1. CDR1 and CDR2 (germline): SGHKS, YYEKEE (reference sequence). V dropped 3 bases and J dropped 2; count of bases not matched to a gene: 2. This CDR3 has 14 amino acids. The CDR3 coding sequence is TGTGCCAGCAGCTCACAGGGGGACACAGATACGCAGTATTTT. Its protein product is CASSSQGDTDTQYF.

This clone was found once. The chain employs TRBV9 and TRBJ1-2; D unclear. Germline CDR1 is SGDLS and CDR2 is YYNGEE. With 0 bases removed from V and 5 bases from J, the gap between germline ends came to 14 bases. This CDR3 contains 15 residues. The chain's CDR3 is CASSVAGFPLYGYTF. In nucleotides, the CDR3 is TGTGCCAGCAGCGTAGCAGGCTTTCCCCTTTATGGCTACACCTTC. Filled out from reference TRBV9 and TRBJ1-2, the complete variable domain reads DSGVTQTPKHLITATGQRVTLRCSPRSGDLSVYWYQQSLDQGLQFLIQYYNGEERAKGNILERFSAQQFPDLHSELNLSSLELGDSALYFCASSVAGFPLYGYTFGSGTRLTVV.

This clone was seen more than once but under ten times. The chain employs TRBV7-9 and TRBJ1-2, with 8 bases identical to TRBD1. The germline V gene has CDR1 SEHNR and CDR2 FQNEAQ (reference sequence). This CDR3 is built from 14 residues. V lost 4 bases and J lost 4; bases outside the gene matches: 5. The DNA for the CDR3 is TGTGCCAGCAGCTCTGGACAGGGAGGCTATGGCTACACCTTC. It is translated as CASSSGQGGYGYTF.

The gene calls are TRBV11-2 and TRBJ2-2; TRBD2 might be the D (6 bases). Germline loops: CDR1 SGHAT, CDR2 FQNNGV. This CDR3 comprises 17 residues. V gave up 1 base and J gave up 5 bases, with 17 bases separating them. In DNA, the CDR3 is TGTGCCAGCAGCTTAGGGAGGGGAAAAATGGGGACCGGGGAGCTGTTTTTT. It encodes CASSLGRGKMGTGELFF.

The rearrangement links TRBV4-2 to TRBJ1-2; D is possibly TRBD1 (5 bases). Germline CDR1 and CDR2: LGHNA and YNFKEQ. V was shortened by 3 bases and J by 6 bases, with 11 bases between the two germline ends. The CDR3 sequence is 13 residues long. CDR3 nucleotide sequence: TGTGCCAGCAGCCAGACAGAGCTCAATGGCTACACCTTC. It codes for CASSQTELNGYTF.

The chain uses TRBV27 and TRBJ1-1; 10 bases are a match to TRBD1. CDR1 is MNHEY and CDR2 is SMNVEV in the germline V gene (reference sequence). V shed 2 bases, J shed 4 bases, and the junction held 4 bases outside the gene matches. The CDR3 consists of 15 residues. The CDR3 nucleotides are TGTGCCAGCAGTTTAGGGAGGACAGGGGGCACTGAAGCTTTCTTT. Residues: CASSLGRTGGTEAFF.

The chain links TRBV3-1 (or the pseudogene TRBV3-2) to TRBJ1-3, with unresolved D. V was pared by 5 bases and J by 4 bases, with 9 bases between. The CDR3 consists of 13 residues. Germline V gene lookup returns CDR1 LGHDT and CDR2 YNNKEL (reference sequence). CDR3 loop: CASSVSGGNTIYF. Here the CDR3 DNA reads TGTGCCAGCAGCGTCTCGGGGGGAAACACCATATATTTT.

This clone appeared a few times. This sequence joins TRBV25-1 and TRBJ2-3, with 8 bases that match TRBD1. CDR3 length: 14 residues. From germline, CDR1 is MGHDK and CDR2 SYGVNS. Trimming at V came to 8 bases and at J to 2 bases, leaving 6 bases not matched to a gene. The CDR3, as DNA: TGTGCCAGCGGAGGACAGGGATCCACAGATACGCAGTATTTT. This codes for CASGGQGSTDTQYF.

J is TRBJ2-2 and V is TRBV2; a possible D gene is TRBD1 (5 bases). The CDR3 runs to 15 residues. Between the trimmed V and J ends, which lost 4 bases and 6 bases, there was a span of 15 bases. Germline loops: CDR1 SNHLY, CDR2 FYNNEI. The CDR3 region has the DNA TGTGCCAGCAGTGCAGACAGTTTGTTCGCCGGGGAGCTGTTTTTT. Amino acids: CASSADSLFAGELFF.